This section outlines one TCR beta chain sequence together with its context. Between the trimmed V and J ends, which lost 3 bases and 1 base, there was a span of 7 bases. In germline, CDR1 is LGHDT, CDR2 YNNKEL (reference sequence). CDR3 length: 13 amino acids. The patients who served as multiple sclerosis controls were treatment-naive and had stable or active relapsing-remitting disease that fulfilled the revised McDonald criteria. Negative isolation yielded CD8+ and CD4+ T cells; FACS enriched TEMRA cells. This entry comes from a study of CD8 T cells in Susac syndrome. A quantity of about 0.5 to 1 ug RNA underwent reverse transcription using random hexamers. Using its own MiXCR run on the immunoSEQ multiplex PCR reads, TCRdb lists one record per CDR3 protein. The sample has 140,000 or so distinct CDR3 sequences; around 96% are singletons.

The V call is TRBV3-1, the J call TRBJ2-7, with TRBD1 as a possible D gene (6 bases). Material: CD4+ T cells from PBMCs. The source of this sequence is a human donor with multiple sclerosis. CDR3 sequence reads: CASSHGQSYEQYF. The CDR3 DNA is TGTGCCAGCAGCCACGGACAGTCCTACGAGCAGTACTTC.